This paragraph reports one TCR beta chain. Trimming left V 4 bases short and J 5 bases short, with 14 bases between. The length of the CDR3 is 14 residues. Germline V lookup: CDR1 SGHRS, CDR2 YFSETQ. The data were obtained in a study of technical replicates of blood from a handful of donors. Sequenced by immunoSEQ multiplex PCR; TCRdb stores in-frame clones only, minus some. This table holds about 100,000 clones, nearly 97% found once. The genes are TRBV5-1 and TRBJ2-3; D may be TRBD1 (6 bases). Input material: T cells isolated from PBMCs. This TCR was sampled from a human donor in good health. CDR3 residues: CASSPTGRIDTQYF. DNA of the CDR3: TGCGCCAGCAGCCCGACAGGCCGCATAGATACGCAGTATTTT. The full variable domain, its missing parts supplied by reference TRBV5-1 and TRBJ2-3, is KAGVTQTPRYLIKTRGQQVTLSCSPISGHRSVSWYQQTPGQGLQFLFEYFSETQRNKGNFPGRFSGRQFSNSRSEMNVSTLELGDSALYLCASSPTGRIDTQYFGPGTRLTVL.